These T cell receptor beta chains were read from a single sample in a study of blood T cells in healthy people across ages. In TCRdb, the 5' RACE reads were re-called with MiXCR into one record per CDR3 protein. The sample carries roughly 640,000 distinct CDR3 sequences, around 31% recorded once. Sequencing used blood. These receptors all stem from a woman of 80 years or more in good health. Both conserved end residues are part of each CDR3. The order of the fields is D gene, J gene, V gene, clone size, CDR3 protein, CDR3 DNA. D genes are given only for firm matches. Expanded clones are given a class, and other clones once, few, many or no size at all.

D: -; J: TRBJ1-5; V: TRBV7-9; size: many; CDR3: CASSERGGQGNQPQHF; DNA: TGTGCCAGCAGTGAGAGAGGGGGGCAAGGCAATCAGCCCCAGCATTTT
D: -; J: TRBJ2-5; V: TRBV7-2; size: -; CDR3: CAGSSMTGRGTQYF; DNA: TGTGCCGGCAGCTCCATGACAGGGCGGGGGACCCAGTACTTC
D: -; J: TRBJ2-5; V: TRBV20-1; size: -; CDR3: CSALFGFGETQYF; DNA: TGCAGTGCCCTTTTTGGCTTCGGGGAGACCCAGTACTTC
D: TRBD1; J: TRBJ2-7; V: TRBV4-1; size: -; CDR3: CSSSQTGTGGVYEQYF; DNA: TGCTCCAGCAGCCAGACCGGGACAGGGGGCGTCTATGAGCAGTACTTC
D: -; J: TRBJ2-7; V: TRBV20-1; size: many; CDR3: CSARQGRREQYF; DNA: TGCAGTGCTAGACAGGGACGACGCGAGCAGTACTTC
D: -; J: TRBJ2-5; V: TRBV12-5; size: many; CDR3: CASGLDGLKETQYF; DNA: TGTGCTAGTGGTTTGGACGGACTGAAAGAGACCCAGTACTTC
D: -; J: TRBJ2-7; V: TRBV30; size: -; CDR3: CAWTPPGQGYNEQYF; DNA: TGTGCCTGGACCCCACCAGGCCAAGGTTACAATGAGCAGTACTTC
D: TRBD1; J: TRBJ2-7; V: TRBV2; size: -; CDR3: CAKGQDRYEQYF; DNA: TGTGCCAAGGGACAGGACCGCTACGAGCAGTACTTC
D: -; J: TRBJ1-1; V: TRBV18; size: -; CDR3: CASCTGQNTEAFF; DNA: TGTGCCAGCTGTACCGGGCAGAACACTGAAGCTTTCTTT
D: -; J: TRBJ1-6; V: TRBV15; size: many; CDR3: CATSRESSYNSPLHF; DNA: TGTGCCACCAGCAGAGAAAGCTCCTATAATTCACCCCTCCACTTT
D: TRBD2; J: TRBJ2-1; V: TRBV6-2/TRBV6-3; size: -; CDR3: CASSYQTSGVTGSYNEQFF; DNA: TGTGCCAGCAGTTACCAGACTAGCGGGGTGACGGGCTCCTACAATGAGCAGTTCTTC
D: -; J: TRBJ1-6; V: TRBV11-2; size: -; CDR3: CASSSVGGQAGSPLHF; DNA: TGTGCCAGCAGCTCAGTCGGCGGTCAGGCCGGTTCACCCCTCCACTTT
D: -; J: TRBJ1-1; V: TRBV9; size: -; CDR3: CASSVGGARGNTEAFF; DNA: TGTGCCAGCAGCGTAGGTGGGGCAAGAGGTAACACTGAAGCTTTCTTT
D: TRBD1; J: TRBJ1-3; V: TRBV3-1; size: -; CDR3: CASGKRARGRIGGNTIYF; DNA: TGTGCCAGCGGAAAGAGAGCCAGGGGGCGGATTGGAGGAAACACCATATATTTT
D: TRBD1; J: TRBJ1-1; V: TRBV25-1; size: -; CDR3: CASSPRDRGWNTEAFF; DNA: TGTGCCAGCAGTCCCCGAGACAGGGGATGGAACACTGAAGCTTTCTTT
D: -; J: TRBJ1-4; V: TRBV6-2/TRBV6-3; size: -; CDR3: CASSPFAGQGGEKLFF; DNA: TGTGCCAGCAGTCCTTTCGCGGGACAAGGAGGCGAAAAACTGTTTTTT
D: TRBD1; J: TRBJ1-1; V: TRBV5-1; size: -; CDR3: CASSGHQRDREEMGPEAFF; DNA: TGCGCCAGCAGCGGGCATCAGCGGGACAGGGAGGAAATGGGTCCTGAAGCTTTCTTT
D: TRBD1; J: TRBJ1-6; V: TRBV20-1; size: few; CDR3: CSASKDREESPLHF; DNA: TGCAGTGCTTCAAAGGACAGGGAGGAATCACCCCTCCACTTT
D: -; J: TRBJ2-5; V: TRBV20-1; size: medium-sized; CDR3: CSARDSGQTQETQYF; DNA: TGCAGTGCTAGAGATTCCGGACAGACCCAAGAGACCCAGTACTTC
D: TRBD2; J: TRBJ2-1; V: TRBV20-1; size: many; CDR3: CSARSLAGEYNEQFF; DNA: TGCAGTGCTAGATCCCTAGCGGGGGAGTACAATGAGCAGTTCTTC
D: TRBD1; J: TRBJ2-5; V: TRBV27; size: many; CDR3: CASSPGQGPSGTQYF; DNA: TGTGCCAGCAGCCCTGGACAGGGGCCTTCGGGGACCCAGTACTTC
D: -; J: TRBJ1-2; V: TRBV11-2; size: few; CDR3: CASSGGGLDTF; DNA: TGTGCCAGCAGTGGGGGGGGGTTGGACACCTTC
D: TRBD1; J: TRBJ2-5; V: TRBV6-6; size: -; CDR3: CASSAFRQGEETQYF; DNA: TGTGCCAGCAGTGCCTTCCGGCAGGGGGAAGAGACCCAGTACTTC
D: -; J: TRBJ1-1; V: TRBV7-2; size: many; CDR3: CASSFSGSTEAFF; DNA: TGTGCCAGCAGCTTTTCCGGGAGCACTGAAGCTTTCTTT
D: -; J: TRBJ1-2; V: TRBV30; size: many; CDR3: CAWSRKGGGYTF; DNA: TGTGCCTGGAGTAGAAAGGGAGGTGGCTACACCTTC
D: TRBD1; J: TRBJ2-1; V: TRBV12-5; size: many; CDR3: CASGTGPGTGSGNEQFF; DNA: TGTGCTAGTGGTACAGGACCGGGGACAGGGTCAGGCAATGAGCAGTTCTTC
D: TRBD2; J: TRBJ2-3; V: TRBV9; size: many; CDR3: CASSAGGGGTDTQYF; DNA: TGTGCCAGCAGCGCCGGCGGGGGAGGCACAGATACGCAGTATTTT
D: -; J: TRBJ2-1; V: TRBV5-4; size: few; CDR3: CASSLAQGGGSEQFF; DNA: TGTGCCAGCAGCTTGGCCCAGGGGGGGGGCAGTGAGCAGTTCTTC
D: -; J: TRBJ1-5; V: TRBV19; size: -; CDR3: CASSIRSVGGNSNQPQHF; DNA: TGTGCCAGTAGTATTAGGTCCGTGGGAGGTAATAGCAATCAGCCCCAGCATTTT
D: -; J: TRBJ1-5; V: TRBV20-1; size: many; CDR3: CSGQGLNSNQPQHF; DNA: TGCAGTGGGCAGGGCCTCAATAGCAATCAGCCCCAGCATTTT
D: TRBD2; J: TRBJ2-1; V: TRBV24-1; size: few; CDR3: CATSDFLAGGRDEQFF; DNA: TGTGCCACCAGTGATTTTCTAGCGGGGGGCAGGGATGAGCAGTTCTTC
D: TRBD2; J: TRBJ2-1; V: TRBV5-1; size: many; CDR3: CASRSGGGAHANEQFF; DNA: TGCGCCAGCAGATCTGGCGGGGGGGCCCATGCCAATGAGCAGTTCTTC
D: -; J: TRBJ1-2; V: TRBV5-5; size: once; CDR3: CASSSGQSLYGYTF; DNA: TGTGCCAGCAGCTCAGGACAGAGCCTCTATGGCTACACCTTC
D: TRBD2; J: TRBJ2-1; V: TRBV20-1; size: -; CDR3: CSAKGLAEGEQFF; DNA: TGCAGTGCTAAGGGACTAGCAGAGGGTGAGCAGTTCTTC
D: TRBD1; J: TRBJ1-1; V: TRBV28; size: -; CDR3: CASIPAQGAGNTEAFF; DNA: TGTGCCAGCATTCCCGCCCAGGGGGCGGGGAACACTGAAGCTTTCTTT
D: -; J: TRBJ1-6; V: TRBV27; size: few; CDR3: CASSTNGIERGSLHF; DNA: TGTGCCAGCAGTACCAACGGGATCGAAAGGGGGTCCCTCCACTTT
D: -; J: TRBJ1-2; V: TRBV9; size: many; CDR3: CASSVAGSGYTF; DNA: TGTGCCAGCAGCGTAGCTGGGAGTGGCTACACCTTC
D: -; J: TRBJ2-7; V: TRBV10-1; size: few; CDR3: CASSEGDTYEQYF; DNA: TGCGCCAGCAGTGAGGGGGACACCTACGAGCAGTACTTC
D: -; J: TRBJ2-7; V: TRBV27; size: many; CDR3: CASSSGRGYEQYF; DNA: TGTGCCAGCAGTTCGGGACGGGGCTACGAGCAGTACTTC
D: -; J: TRBJ2-7; V: TRBV5-1; size: -; CDR3: CASSLELLTSYEQYF; DNA: TGCGCCAGCAGCTTGGAGCTCTTGACCTCCTACGAGCAGTACTTC
D: -; J: TRBJ2-3; V: TRBV20-1; size: few; CDR3: CSANGISTGTQYF; DNA: TGCAGTGCTAACGGGATTAGCACAGGTACGCAGTATTTT
D: -; J: TRBJ1-1; V: TRBV5-1; size: many; CDR3: CASSLVTGMNTEAFF; DNA: TGCGCCAGCAGCTTGGTGACAGGCATGAACACTGAAGCTTTCTTT
D: -; J: TRBJ2-2; V: TRBV6-2/TRBV6-3; size: many; CDR3: CASSYADPSSGKDGNTGELFF; DNA: TGTGCCAGCAGTTATGCTGATCCAAGCTCCGGGAAAGACGGGAACACCGGGGAGCTGTTTTTT